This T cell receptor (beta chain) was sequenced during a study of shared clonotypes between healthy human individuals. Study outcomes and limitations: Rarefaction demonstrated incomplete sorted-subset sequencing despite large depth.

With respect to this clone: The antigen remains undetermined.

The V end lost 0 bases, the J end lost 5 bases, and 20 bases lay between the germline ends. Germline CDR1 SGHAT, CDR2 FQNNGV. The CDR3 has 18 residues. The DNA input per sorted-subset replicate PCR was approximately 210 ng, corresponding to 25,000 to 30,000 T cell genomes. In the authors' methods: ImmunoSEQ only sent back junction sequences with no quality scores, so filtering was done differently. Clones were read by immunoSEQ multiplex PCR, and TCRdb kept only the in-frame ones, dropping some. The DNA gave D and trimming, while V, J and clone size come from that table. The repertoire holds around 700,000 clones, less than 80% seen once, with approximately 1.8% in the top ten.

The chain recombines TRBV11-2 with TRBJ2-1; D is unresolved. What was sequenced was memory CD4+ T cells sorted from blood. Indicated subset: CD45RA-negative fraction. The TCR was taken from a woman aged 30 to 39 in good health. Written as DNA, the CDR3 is TGTGCCAGCAGCTTAGAAGGACGTTTAGGGTTCAGTAACAATGAGCAGTTCTTC. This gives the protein CASSLEGRLGFSNNEQFF. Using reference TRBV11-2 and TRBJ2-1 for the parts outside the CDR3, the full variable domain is EAGVAQSPRYKIIEKRQSVAFWCNPISGHATLYWYQQILGQGPKLLIQFQNNGVVDDSQLPKDRFSAERLKGVDSTLKIQPAKLEDSAVYLCASSLEGRLGFSNNEQFFGPGTRLTVL.